This T cell receptor beta chain appears in the sequencing data of a study of T cell repertoires in cytomegalovirus infection. Study details: Public TCR beta signatures indicated both CMV infection and matching HLA type.

TCRdb reprocessed the reads via MiXCR and lists one record per CDR3 protein. The table shows around 310,000 distinct CDR3 sequences, with just under 30% occurring only once. A remark on this clonotype: Its antigen is currently unknown.

Regarding the study as a whole: CMV carriers with the relevant HLA were identified by cumulative public TCR beta family frequency. Predominance within the ex vivo response was attributable to HLA-C-restricted CMV-specific TCR beta clonotypes.

The CDR3 consists of 19 residues. Per germline, CDR1 SEHNR and CDR2 FQNEAQ (reference sequence). Deletions cut 4 bases from V and 3 bases from J, with 27 bases between. The TCR originated in a human donor in good health (CMV status not recorded). Some clones in this sample may be carry-over from other donors' samples. This specimen was cultured PBMCs, taken from culture after CMV antigen stimulation. The chain couples TRBV7-9 to TRBJ1-2; D is unclear. In DNA form, the CDR3 reads TGTGCCAGCAGCTCCTCCAACCGGGCCTTCCCCATGTCGCACTATGGCTACACCTTC. Protein sequence: CASSSSNRAFPMSHYGYTF.